This TCR beta chain was documented in a study of OX40 agonist ivuxolimab in advanced cancers. Some clones are missing from TCRdb's copy, which holds only in-frame ones; the method was immunoSEQ multiplex PCR. The table lists 50,000 or so clones, 80% to 85% of them singletons. The input for sequencing was CD4+ or CD8+ T cells sorted from blood, taken in a trial of the OX40 agonist ivuxolimab. This clonotype was sampled from an adult with an advanced solid tumor such as melanoma, head and neck, liver or kidney cancer.

The CDR3: CASSRTGGLEKLFF. Written as DNA, the CDR3 is TGTGCCAGCAGCCGGACAGGGGGACTTGAAAAACTGTTTTTT. The gene calls are TRBV7-9 and TRBJ1-4; 10 nucleotides align to TRBD1. Germline CDR1 SEHNR, CDR2 FQNEAQ (reference sequence). The CDR3 runs to 14 residues. The trim removed 5 bases at V and 7 bases at J, leaving 4 bases unmatched.